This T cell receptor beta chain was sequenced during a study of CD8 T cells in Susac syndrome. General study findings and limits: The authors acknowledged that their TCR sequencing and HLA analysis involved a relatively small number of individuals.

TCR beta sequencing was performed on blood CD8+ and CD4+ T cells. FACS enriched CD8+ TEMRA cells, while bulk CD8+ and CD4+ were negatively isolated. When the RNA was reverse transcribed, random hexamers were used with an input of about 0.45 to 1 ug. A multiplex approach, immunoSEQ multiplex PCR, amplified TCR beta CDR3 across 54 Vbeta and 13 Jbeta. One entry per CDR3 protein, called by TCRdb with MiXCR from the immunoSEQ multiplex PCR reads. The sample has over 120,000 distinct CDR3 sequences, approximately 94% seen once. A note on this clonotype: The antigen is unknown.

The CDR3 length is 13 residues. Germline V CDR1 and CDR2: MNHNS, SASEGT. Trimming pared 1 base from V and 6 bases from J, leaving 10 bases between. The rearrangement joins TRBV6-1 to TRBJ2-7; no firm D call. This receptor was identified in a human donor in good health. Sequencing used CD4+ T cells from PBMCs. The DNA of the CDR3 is TGTGCCAGCAGTGAAGAGACTTTCTTCGAGCAGTACTTC. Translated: CASSEETFFEQYF.